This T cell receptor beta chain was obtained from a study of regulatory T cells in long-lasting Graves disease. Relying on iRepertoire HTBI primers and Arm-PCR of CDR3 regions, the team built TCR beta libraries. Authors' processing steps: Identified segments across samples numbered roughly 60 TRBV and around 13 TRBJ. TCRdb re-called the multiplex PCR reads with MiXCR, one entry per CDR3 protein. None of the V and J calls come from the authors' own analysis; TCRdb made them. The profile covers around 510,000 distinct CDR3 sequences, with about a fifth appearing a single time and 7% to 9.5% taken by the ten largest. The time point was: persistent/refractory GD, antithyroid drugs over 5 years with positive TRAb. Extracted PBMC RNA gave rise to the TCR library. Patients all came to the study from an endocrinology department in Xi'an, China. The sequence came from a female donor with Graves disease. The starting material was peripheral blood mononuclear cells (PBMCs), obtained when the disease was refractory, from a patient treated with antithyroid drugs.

CDR3 region: CASWGLAAFGELFF. The CDR3 nucleotides are TGTGCCAGCTGGGGGCTAGCGGCCTTCGGGGAGCTGTTTTTT. The V gene is TRBV28, the J gene TRBJ2-2; maybe TRBD2 (7 bases). Trimming pared 8 bases from V and 7 bases from J, leaving 17 bases between. The CDR3 loop spans 14 amino acids. CDR1 and CDR2 from the germline V gene are MDHEN and SYDVKM.